This T cell receptor (beta chain) is from a study of T cell responses to AZD1222 COVID-19 vaccine. The table came from immunoSEQ multiplex PCR; TCRdb's copy has only in-frame clones and leaves some out. The sample carries 98,000 or so clones, less than 85% recorded once. Comment on this clone: Its cognate antigen is unknown.

The CDR3 runs to 13 residues. Per germline, CDR1 MNHEY and CDR2 SMNVEV (reference sequence). V lost 10 bases to trimming and J lost 4 bases, with 16 bases between them. Study-level points and caveats: Sampling that yielded the repertoires occurred only after the peak T cell response. Spike-specific TCRs gained breadth and depth after people received two AZD1222 doses. Donors in the cohort were predominantly white British and more often female, and clonal diversity was possibly underestimated.

The sample consisted of peripheral blood, taken 28 days after the second AZD1222 dose. The receptor was isolated from an adult who received the AZD1222 COVID-19 vaccine. The J gene is TRBJ1-1, the V gene TRBV27; maybe TRBD1 (5 bases). This CDR3 is CATRGALGTEAFF. CDR3 DNA sequence: TGTGCCACCCGGGGCGCTCTAGGCACTGAAGCTTTCTTT.